One and the same sample provided the 29 T cell receptor beta chains below, sequenced in a study of cytomegalovirus exposure and HLA in healthy donors. Primers for the PCR totalled 60 Vbeta and 13 Jbeta. Repertoires were generated with immunoSEQ multiplex PCR, while TCRdb's copy carries only in-frame clones and drops some. The table includes some 170,000 clones, about 81% detected once. The specimen sequenced was PBMCs. Receptor source: a woman aged 25-40 years in good health and CMV-seronegative.

The chain links TRBV27 to TRBJ2-7; 10 nucleotides agree with TRBD2. The CDR3 extends over 17 amino acids. Germline trimming cut 6 bases from V and 7 bases from J; bases unmatched to any gene: 18. Per the germline V gene, CDR1 is MNHEY and CDR2 is SMNVEV (reference sequence). CDR3 in DNA: TGTGCCAGCAGCCTAGACTCCGAGCTAGCGGGAGTTTTAGAGCAGTACTTC. Translated: CASSLDSELAGVLEQYF.

V is TRBV7-2 and J is TRBJ2-5, with unresolved D. This CDR3 contains 12 residues. The V end lost 5 bases, the J end lost 5 bases, and 9 bases lay between the germline ends. Germline V gives CDR1 SGHTA, CDR2 FQGNSA. The CDR3 spells CASSPWAETQYF. CDR3 DNA: TGTGCCAGCAGCCCTTGGGCGGAGACCCAGTACTTC.

The chain links TRBV4-2 to TRBJ2-7; D possibly corresponds to TRBD1 (8 bases). Trimming left V 5 bases short and J 4 bases short, with 27 bases between. This CDR3 is built from 18 residues. CDR1 and CDR2 (germline): LGHNA, YNFKEQ. The CDR3: CASSLQGGKPGGNYEQYF. In DNA form, the CDR3 reads TGTGCCAGCAGCTTACAGGGGGGAAAACCGGGGGGTAATTACGAGCAGTACTTC.

This clone was seen only once. The CDR3 loop reads CASIKGGSGRPNNEQFF. As DNA, the CDR3 is TGTGCCAGCATCAAAGGGGGTAGCGGGAGACCAAACAATGAGCAGTTCTTC. The chain links TRBV2 to TRBJ2-1; 9 nucleotides agree with TRBD2. Germline V gene sequence: CDR1 SNHLY, CDR2 FYNNEI. V dropped 7 bases and J dropped 5; count of bases not matched to a gene: 15. There are 17 residues in the CDR3.

The chain links TRBV10-3 to TRBJ1-2; possible D gene TRBD1, 5 bases. Between the trimmed V and J ends, which lost 10 bases and 11 bases, there was a span of 17 bases. The CDR3 contains 11 residues. CDR1 ENHRY and CDR2 SYGVKD come from the germline V gene. CDR3 nucleotides: TGTGCCACGACGGTGGGGGGGGGATACACCTTC. It yields the protein CATTVGGGYTF.

This rearrangement joins TRBV27 to TRBJ2-7, with TRBD1 as a possible D gene (5 bases). Germline V lookup: CDR1 MNHEY, CDR2 SMNVEV (reference sequence). With 3 bases removed from V and 0 bases from J, the gap between germline ends came to 27 bases. The CDR3 covers 20 residues. CDR3 amino acids: CASSFELDVYWGPHSYEQYF. CDR3 bases: TGTGCCAGCAGTTTTGAACTGGATGTATATTGGGGCCCACACTCCTACGAGCAGTACTTC.

Notes on this clone: Likely a read error: the CDR3 ends without its conserved phenylalanine or tryptophan. The genes are TRBV4-1 and TRBJ2-7; tentatively, D is TRBD1 (6 bases). The CDR3 extends over 17 amino acids. The germline V gene has CDR1 MGHRA and CDR2 YSYEKL. The V end lost 3 bases, the J end lost 5 bases, and 23 bases lay between the germline ends. The CDR3 nucleotides are TGCGCCAGCAGCCAGGGATTCAAAACAGGGTTTTACGACGAGCAGTACCTC. This gives the protein CASSQGFKTGFYDEQYL.

J is TRBJ1-2 and V is TRBV27; TRBD1 aligns across 12 bases. This CDR3 comprises 15 residues. The V and J ends lost 5 bases and 6 bases, in that order; junction bases with no gene match: 7. Germline V gene data show CDR1 as MNHEY and CDR2 as SMNVEV (reference sequence). The CDR3 is CASSPGGQGAHGYTF. The CDR3 nucleotides read TGTGCCAGCAGTCCGGGGGGACAGGGGGCGCATGGCTACACCTTC.

In its sample, this clone was seen a few times. J is TRBJ2-1 and V is TRBV7-8; D possibly corresponds to TRBD2 (5 bases). There are 13 residues in the CDR3. CDR1 and CDR2 (germline): SGHVS, FQNEAQ. The V end lost 4 bases, the J end lost 5 bases, and 9 bases lay between the germline ends. This chain's CDR3 is CASSSPGDNEQFF. The CDR3 DNA is TGTGCCAGCAGCTCCCCCGGGGACAATGAGCAGTTCTTC.

The V and J genes are TRBV27 and TRBJ1-1; 11 bases align to TRBD1. V was pared by 4 bases and J by 0 bases, with 7 bases of the junction left unmatched. This CDR3 contains 17 residues. Germline lookup yields CDR1 MNHEY and CDR2 SMNVEV (reference sequence). The chain's CDR3 is CASSWGQGVPLNTEAFF. The CDR3 bases are TGTGCCAGCAGTTGGGGACAGGGGGTTCCCTTGAACACTGAAGCTTTCTTT.

The chain couples TRBV2 to TRBJ1-2; TRBD1 agrees at 11 bases. V shed 4 bases and J 6 bases; nucleotides not matched to a gene: 7. The germline V gene has CDR1 SNHLY and CDR2 FYNNEI. This CDR3 comprises 15 residues. CDR3 in amino acids: CASSVGQGAGDGYTF. The DNA for the CDR3 is TGTGCCAGCAGTGTTGGACAGGGGGCTGGGGATGGCTACACCTTC. The variable domain in full, with the rest retrieved from reference TRBV2 and TRBJ1-2, is EPEVTQTPSHQVTQMGQEVILRCVPISNHLYFYWYRQILGQKVEFLVSFYNNEISEKSEIFDDQFSVERPDGSNFTLKIRSTKLEDSAMYFCASSVGQGAGDGYTFGSGTRLTVV.

This rearrangement joins TRBV11-2 to TRBJ2-7, with a possible D match to TRBD1 (6 bases). From germline, CDR1 is SGHAT and CDR2 FQNNGV. This CDR3 contains 15 residues. With 7 bases removed from V and 2 bases from J, the gap between germline ends came to 18 bases. CDR3 nucleotide sequence: TGTGCCAGCAACAGGGAGACAGGAAGCCCCTACGAGCAGTACTTC. It codes for CASNRETGSPYEQYF. The variable domain in full, with the rest retrieved from reference TRBV11-2 and TRBJ2-7, is EAGVAQSPRYKIIEKRQSVAFWCNPISGHATLYWYQQILGQGPKLLIQFQNNGVVDDSQLPKDRFSAERLKGVDSTLKIQPAKLEDSAVYLCASNRETGSPYEQYFGPGTRLTVT.

Here the CDR3 DNA reads TGTGCCAGCAGCTTTGCCCCTCACGAGACCAGGGCGGGGAACGAGCAGTACTTC. Translation: CASSFAPHETRAGNEQYF. The rearrangement joins TRBV7-2 to TRBJ2-7; maybe TRBD2 (6 bases). This CDR3 comprises 18 residues. Germline CDR1 and CDR2: SGHTA and FQGNSA. V lost 3 bases to trimming and J lost 5 bases, with 26 bases between them. The whole variable domain, remainder taken from reference TRBV7-2 and TRBJ2-7, is GAGVSQSPSNKVTEKGKDVELRCDPISGHTALYWYRQSLGQGLEFLIYFQGNSAPDKSGLPSDRFSAERTGGSVSTLTIQRTQQEDSAVYLCASSFAPHETRAGNEQYFGPGTRLTVT.

The chain has TRBV11-3 and TRBJ2-7, with D possibly being TRBD2 (5 bases). The CDR3 contains 15 residues. Trimming removed 2 bases at V and 3 bases at J, with 14 bases between. Germline V CDR1 and CDR2: SGHNT, YENEEA. CDR3: CASSLSGMGIYEQYF. In DNA, the CDR3 is TGTGCCAGCAGCTTATCGGGGATGGGGATCTACGAGCAGTACTTC.

This chain connects TRBV27 to TRBJ2-7, with 7 bases fitting TRBD1. V lost 5 bases to trimming and J lost 2 bases; unmatched junction nucleotides: 12. The CDR3 extends over 16 amino acids. The germline V gene has CDR1 MNHEY and CDR2 SMNVEV (reference sequence). Here the CDR3 reads CASSPRTGKRPYEQYF. The CDR3 nucleotides read TGTGCCAGCAGTCCCCGGACAGGAAAGAGGCCCTACGAGCAGTACTTC.

The chain couples TRBV7-2 to TRBJ2-3, with TRBD2 matching over 12 bases. CDR1 and CDR2 (germline): SGHTA, FQGNSA. CDR3 length equals 17 residues. The V and J ends lost 5 bases and 3 bases, in that order; junction bases with no gene match: 9. The CDR3 is CASSQRLAGDGTDTQYF. Here the CDR3 DNA reads TGTGCCAGCAGCCAGAGACTAGCGGGGGACGGAACAGATACGCAGTATTTT. The entire variable domain, with the rest obtained from reference TRBV7-2 and TRBJ2-3, is as follows: GAGVSQSPSNKVTEKGKDVELRCDPISGHTALYWYRQSLGQGLEFLIYFQGNSAPDKSGLPSDRFSAERTGGSVSTLTIQRTQQEDSAVYLCASSQRLAGDGTDTQYFGPGTRLTVL.

V gene TRBV7-3 combines with J gene TRBJ2-1, with a weak D call TRBD1 (6 bases). Germline V lookup: CDR1 SGHTA, CDR2 FQGTGA. This CDR3 comprises 16 residues. V was cut by 0 bases and J by 0 bases, with 9 bases left in between. The chain's CDR3 is CASSLTPDSSYNEQFF. The CDR3 DNA sequence: TGTGCCAGCAGCTTAACCCCGGACAGCTCCTACAATGAGCAGTTCTTC.

This rearrangement joins TRBV5-1 to TRBJ2-7; 7 bases agree with TRBD2. Germline V gene lookup returns CDR1 SGHRS and CDR2 YFSETQ. CDR3 length: 15 residues. Trimming took 0 bases from V and 2 from J; bases not matched to a gene: 5. The CDR3: CASSLGLADTYEQYF. The DNA of the CDR3 is TGCGCCAGCAGCTTGGGTCTAGCGGATACCTACGAGCAGTACTTC.

The V gene is TRBV5-4, the J gene TRBJ1-5, with 8 bases that match TRBD1. Trimming took 0 bases from V and 4 from J; bases not matched to a gene: 6. This CDR3 spans 16 amino acids. CDR1 SGHNT and CDR2 YYREEE come from the germline V gene (reference sequence). CDR3 protein: CASSLGGQAKNQPQHF. The CDR3 nucleotides read TGTGCCAGCAGCTTGGGGGGACAGGCGAAAAATCAGCCCCAGCATTTT.

The chain carries TRBV9 and TRBJ1-3; no definite D call. Trimming pared 0 bases from V and 0 bases from J, leaving 7 bases between. This CDR3 is 15 amino acids long. Germline loops: CDR1 SGDLS, CDR2 YYNGEE. In DNA, the CDR3 is TGTGCCAGCAGCGTAGGTTCTTACTCTGGAAACACCATATATTTT. It translates to CASSVGSYSGNTIYF. The entire variable domain, with the rest obtained from reference TRBV9 and TRBJ1-3, is as follows: DSGVTQTPKHLITATGQRVTLRCSPRSGDLSVYWYQQSLDQGLQFLIQYYNGEERAKGNILERFSAQQFPDLHSELNLSSLELGDSALYFCASSVGSYSGNTIYFGEGSWLTVV.

This chain connects TRBV7-2 to TRBJ1-2; 10 nucleotides agree with TRBD1. This CDR3 comprises 14 residues. Germline CDR1 is SGHTA and CDR2 is FQGNSA. J was trimmed by 6 bases and V by 3 bases; bases with no gene match: 4. As DNA, the CDR3 is TGTGCCAGCAGCTTGGGACAGGGGTATCATGGCTACACCTTC. This translates into CASSLGQGYHGYTF.

The genes are TRBV7-2 and TRBJ2-5, with D perhaps matching TRBD2 (7 bases). There are 16 residues in the CDR3. V dropped 0 bases and J dropped 9 bases, with 20 bases sitting between them. Germline CDR1 is SGHTA and CDR2 is FQGNSA. The DNA for the CDR3 is TGTGCCAGCAGCTTAGCCCCGCGGGGAAGGGAGGGGGCCCAGTACTTC. This codes for CASSLAPRGREGAQYF.

The rearrangement joins TRBV15 to TRBJ1-1; D might be TRBD1 (5 bases). There are 14 residues in the CDR3. CDR1 and CDR2 (germline): LNHNV, YYDKDF (reference sequence). V was clipped by 6 bases and J by 4 bases, with 15 bases between them. This chain's CDR3 is CATREPGGGTEAFF. The DNA of the CDR3 is TGTGCCACCAGGGAACCCGGGGGGGGCACTGAAGCTTTCTTT.

The gene calls are TRBV28 and TRBJ1-2; D possibly corresponds to TRBD1 (5 bases). This CDR3 is built from 11 residues. V was shortened by 7 bases and J by 5 bases, with 8 bases between the two germline ends. Germline assignment: CDR1 MDHEN and CDR2 SYDVKM. CDR3 nucleotides: TGTGCCAGCATAGGGGTATATGGCTACACCTTC. Translated, it gives CASIGVYGYTF.

The CDR3 DNA follows: TGTGCCAGCAGCCGGGGACAGAACACTGAAGCTTTCTTT. It translates to CASSRGQNTEAFF. V is TRBV2 and J is TRBJ1-1, with D tentatively TRBD1 (6 bases). The V gene lost 6 bases and the J gene lost 1 base, with 9 bases spanning the gap. The germline V gene has CDR1 SNHLY and CDR2 FYNNEI. CDR3 size: 13 residues.

This chain joins TRBV5-4 and TRBJ1-1, with D hard to call. Looked up from germline, CDR1 is SGHNT and CDR2 is YYREEE (reference sequence). Trimming took off 4 bases at V and 1 base at J, with 5 bases between the two ends. CDR3 length equals 12 residues. CDR3 residues: CASSNGNTEAFF. The CDR3 DNA sequence: TGTGCCAGCAGCAACGGGAACACTGAAGCTTTCTTT.

This clone was picked up one time. The V call is TRBV28, the J call TRBJ2-2; D is possibly TRBD1 (7 bases). CDR1 is MDHEN, CDR2 SYDVKM, per germline. V was trimmed by 5 bases and J by 6 bases, leaving 10 bases between them. The CDR3 extends over 13 amino acids. This chain's CDR3 is CASSPGGPGELFF. DNA for the CDR3: TGTGCCAGCAGTCCAGGGGGGCCCGGGGAGCTGTTTTTT. Looking up the rest from reference TRBV28 and TRBJ2-2 gives the full variable domain: DVKVTQSSRYLVKRTGEKVFLECVQDMDHENMFWYRQDPGLGLRLIYFSYDVKMKEKGDIPEGYSVSREKKERFSLILESASTNQTSMYLCASSPGGPGELFFGEGSRLTVL.

This chain links TRBV4-1 with TRBJ2-7; 7 positions match TRBD1. J lost 1 base, V lost 5 bases, and 5 bases had no gene match. Germline CDR1 reads MGHRA; CDR2 reads YSYEKL. CDR3 length: 14 residues. CDR3 protein: CASSKPGQSYEQYF. The CDR3 nucleotides are TGCGCCAGCAGCAAACCGGGACAGTCCTACGAGCAGTACTTC.

The chain couples TRBV30 to TRBJ1-5, with TRBD1 as a possible D gene (5 bases). Germline V gene sequence: CDR1 GTSNPN, CDR2 SVGIG (reference sequence). V was shortened by 0 bases and J by 4 bases, with 7 bases between the two germline ends. The CDR3 loop spans 13 amino acids. In DNA, the CDR3 is TGTGCCTGGAGTGTACAGGAAAATCAGCCCCAGCATTTT. This sequence encodes CAWSVQENQPQHF. The complete variable domain, with remaining parts taken from reference TRBV30 and TRBJ1-5, reads SQTIHQWPATLVQPVGSPLSLECTVEGTSNPNLYWYRQAAGRGLQLLFYSVGIGQISSEVPQNLSASRPQDRQFILSSKKLLLSDSGFYLCAWSVQENQPQHFGDGTRLSIL.